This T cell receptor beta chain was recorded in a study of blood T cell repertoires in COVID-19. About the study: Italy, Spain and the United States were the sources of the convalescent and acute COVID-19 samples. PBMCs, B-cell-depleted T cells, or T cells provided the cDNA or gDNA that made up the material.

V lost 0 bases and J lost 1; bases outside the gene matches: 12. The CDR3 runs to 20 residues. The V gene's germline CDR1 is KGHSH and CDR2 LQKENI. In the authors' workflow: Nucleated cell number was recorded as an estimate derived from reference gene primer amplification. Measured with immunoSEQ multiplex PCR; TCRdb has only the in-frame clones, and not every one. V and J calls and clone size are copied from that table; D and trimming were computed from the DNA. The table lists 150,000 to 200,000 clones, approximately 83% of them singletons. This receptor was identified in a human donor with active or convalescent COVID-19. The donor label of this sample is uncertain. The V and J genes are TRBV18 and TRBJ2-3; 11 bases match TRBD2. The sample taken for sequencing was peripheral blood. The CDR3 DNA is TGTGCCAGCTCACCACCGGCGACTAGCGGGATCTTTGAGGGCACAGATACGCAGTATTTT. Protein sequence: CASSPPATSGIFEGTDTQYF.